Listed here are 29 T cell receptor beta chains from one sample, sequenced in a study of blood T cell repertoires in COVID-19. This table comes from immunoSEQ multiplex PCR, and its TCRdb copy is limited to in-frame clones, with some not included. The sample records around 140,000 clones, around 81% being singletons. The specimen was peripheral blood. The receptors shown here come from a woman in her sixties with active or convalescent COVID-19.

The chain joins TRBV5-4 to TRBJ1-1, with D perhaps matching TRBD1 (5 bases). Germline loops: CDR1 SGHNT, CDR2 YYREEE (reference sequence). CDR3 length: 13 residues. Deletions cut 5 bases from V and 1 base from J, with 9 bases between. CDR3 nucleotides: TGTGCCAGCAGTCGTGACAGGAACACTGAAGCTTTCTTT. Residues: CASSRDRNTEAFF.

The V call is TRBV7-9, the J call TRBJ2-1; TRBD1 aligns across 9 bases. V trimming: 5 bases; J trimming: 1 base; junction bases outside the gene matches: 0. In germline, CDR1 is SEHNR, CDR2 FQNEAQ (reference sequence). The CDR3 is 14 residues long. CDR3 coding DNA: TGTGCCAGCAGCGGACAGGGGTCCTACAATGAGCAGTTCTTC. Translated: CASSGQGSYNEQFF.

The chain joins TRBV14 to TRBJ1-3; 10 bases map to TRBD1. Germline assignment: CDR1 SGHDN and CDR2 FVKESK. J gave up 0 bases and V 5 bases, and 4 bases lay outside the gene matches. The length of the CDR3 is 16 residues. The CDR3 region is CASSTRTGGSGNTIYF. Here the CDR3 DNA reads TGTGCCAGCAGCACGCGGACAGGGGGCTCTGGAAACACCATATATTTT. The full variable domain, rest sourced from reference TRBV14 and TRBJ1-3, is EAGVTQFPSHSVIEKGQTVTLRCDPISGHDNLYWYRRVMGKEIKFLLHFVKESKQDESGMPNNRFLAERTGGTYSTLKVQPAELEDSGVYFCASSTRTGGSGNTIYFGEGSWLTVV.

J is TRBJ1-1 and V is TRBV27, with 7 nucleotides matching TRBD1. The CDR3 runs to 15 residues. J gave up 4 bases and V 6 bases, and 11 bases lay outside the gene matches. CDR1 MNHEY and CDR2 SMNVEV come from the germline V gene (reference sequence). The CDR3 region has the DNA TGTGCCAGCAGCAGACGGGACAGTGAAGGCACTGAAGCTTTCTTT. This codes for CASSRRDSEGTEAFF.

This clone occurred once. The chain links TRBV7-2 to TRBJ2-7; TRBD1 matches 11 bases. With 4 bases clipped from V and 4 bases from J, the junction kept 3 bases outside the gene matches. The CDR3 is 14 residues long. The germline gives CDR1 SGHTA, CDR2 FQGNSA. CDR3 amino acids: CASSWDRGEYEQYF. The CDR3 bases are TGTGCCAGCAGCTGGGACAGGGGGGAGTACGAGCAGTACTTC.

This sequence joins TRBV27 and TRBJ2-6; 7 bases agree with TRBD1. Per the germline V gene, CDR1 is MNHEY and CDR2 is SMNVEV (reference sequence). The CDR3 sequence is 16 residues long. V lost 4 bases to trimming and J lost 2 bases; unmatched junction nucleotides: 5. CDR3 residues: CASSWGDRAGANVLTF. CDR3 nucleotides: TGTGCCAGCAGTTGGGGAGACAGGGCTGGGGCCAACGTCCTGACTTTC.

CDR3 DNA sequence: TGTGCCAGCAGTTTCACGGTAGAGCAGTTCTTC. Its protein product is CASSFTVEQFF. This chain links TRBV6-5 with TRBJ2-1; D gene ambiguous. There are 11 residues in the CDR3. Between the trimmed V and J ends, which lost 4 bases and 10 bases, there was a span of 8 bases. The germline gives CDR1 MNHEY, CDR2 SVGAGI.

CDR3 sequence reads: CASSSTGGLTDTQYF. The DNA for the CDR3 is TGTGCCAGCAGTTCGACAGGGGGCCTCACAGATACGCAGTATTTT. The chain has TRBV6-6 and TRBJ2-3; 10 nucleotides agree with TRBD1. V shed 4 bases and J 2 bases; nucleotides not matched to a gene: 3. The germline V gene has CDR1 MNHNY and CDR2 SVGAGI (reference sequence). The CDR3 is 15 amino acids.

In nucleotides, the CDR3 is TGCGCCAGCAGCCAAGATGGCTTAAATTCACCCCTCCACTTT. Protein product: CASSQDGLNSPLHF. The chain recombines TRBV4-3 with TRBJ1-6, with no clear D. This CDR3 contains 14 residues. Germline CDR1 LGHNA, CDR2 YSLEER. V shed 0 bases and J shed 7 bases, with 7 bases lying between them.

The rearrangement links TRBV6-5 to TRBJ1-4; TRBD1 agrees at 7 bases. The CDR3 extends over 15 amino acids. The J segment lost 8 bases and the V segment lost 6 bases, leaving 12 bases of the junction unmatched. From germline, CDR1 is MNHEY and CDR2 SVGAGI. This chain's CDR3 is CASRNPGQRDEKLFF. The CDR3 DNA reads TGTGCCAGCAGAAACCCGGGACAGCGTGACGAAAAACTGTTTTTT.

This clone was observed a single time. The chain couples TRBV29-1 to TRBJ1-5, with D perhaps matching TRBD1 (5 bases). V was cut by 6 bases and J by 0 bases, with 9 bases left in between. The germline V gene has CDR1 SQVTM and CDR2 ANQGSEA. This CDR3 comprises 13 residues. CDR3 sequence (DNA): TGCAGCGTGCAGGGTAATAGCAATCAGCCCCAGCATTTT. Protein product: CSVQGNSNQPQHF.

The chain joins TRBV2 to TRBJ2-1, with 12 bases aligning to TRBD2. The germline gives CDR1 SNHLY, CDR2 FYNNEI. Germline trimming cut 7 bases from V and 1 base from J; bases unmatched to any gene: 5. The CDR3 is 16 amino acids. The CDR3 DNA follows: TGTGCCAGCACCGAAGGACTAGCGGGATCCTACAATGAGCAGTTCTTC. Its translation: CASTEGLAGSYNEQFF.

In this sample, this clone turned up once. The chain is built from TRBV5-1 and TRBJ1-2, with 12 bases that match TRBD1. Germline V gene sequence: CDR1 SGHRS, CDR2 YFSETQ. The CDR3 contains 14 residues. V was clipped by 4 bases and J by 7 bases; unmatched bases: 5. CDR3 DNA: TGCGCCAGCAGCGCCGGGACAGGGGGCTTTGGCTACACCTTC. It specifies CASSAGTGGFGYTF.

V is TRBV7-2 and J is TRBJ2-1; TRBD2 might be the D (5 bases). Trimming took off 5 bases at V and 3 bases at J, with 14 bases between the two ends. The V gene's germline CDR1 is SGHTA and CDR2 FQGNSA. There are 15 residues in the CDR3. CDR3 sequence: CASSGLGSGYNEQFF. As DNA, the CDR3 is TGTGCCAGCAGCGGGCTGGGGAGTGGCTACAATGAGCAGTTCTTC.

The genes are TRBV28 and TRBJ1-2; D gene ambiguous. V lost 8 bases and J lost 4, with 26 bases in between. The CDR3 runs 17 residues. The germline V gene encodes CDR1 MDHEN and CDR2 SYDVKM. CDR3 DNA: TGTGCCAGCCGAATTAATAATCGTCAAGGCCGGGGCTATGGCTACACCTTC. Translated, it gives CASRINNRQGRGYGYTF.

The V and J genes are TRBV19 and TRBJ1-2, with D possibly matching TRBD1 (5 bases). Between the trimmed V and J ends, which lost 6 bases and 2 bases, there was a span of 13 bases. Per the germline V gene, CDR1 is LNHDA and CDR2 is SQIVND (reference sequence). CDR3 size: 14 residues. The CDR3 region has the DNA TGTGCCAGTAGGGGCGCGGGACGGAACTATGGCTACACCTTC. This sequence encodes CASRGAGRNYGYTF.

The chain is built from TRBV7-2 and TRBJ2-3; 11 bases line up with TRBD2. Germline CDR1 reads SGHTA; CDR2 reads FQGNSA. V lost 5 bases and J lost 0; bases outside the gene matches: 1. The CDR3 sequence is 15 residues long. The CDR3 region has the DNA TGTGCCAGCAGCCGGACTAGCGGGAGCACAGATACGCAGTATTTT. Translating gives CASSRTSGSTDTQYF.

The rearrangement uses TRBV7-2 and TRBJ2-7, with 8 bases matching TRBD1. V was pared by 3 bases and J by 4 bases, with 8 bases of the junction left unmatched. The length of the CDR3 is 15 residues. Germline CDR1 reads SGHTA; CDR2 reads FQGNSA. This chain's CDR3 is CASSFGNRGMYEQYF. CDR3 nucleotides: TGTGCCAGCAGCTTCGGGAACAGGGGGATGTACGAGCAGTACTTC.

This chain joins TRBV28 and TRBJ1-6; possibly TRBD1 for D (5 bases). Trimming pared 3 bases from V and 0 bases from J, leaving 9 bases between. Looked up from germline, CDR1 is MDHEN and CDR2 is SYDVKM. The CDR3 covers 16 residues. The CDR3 here is CASSFSGRSYNSPLHF. CDR3 DNA: TGTGCCAGCAGTTTCTCAGGGCGCTCCTATAATTCACCCCTCCACTTT.

This clone turned up a few times. The V gene is TRBV19, the J gene TRBJ1-2; 10 nucleotides line up with TRBD1. The junction had 6 bases not matched to a gene; V was cut back by 2 bases and J by 6 bases. The CDR3 contains 15 residues. The germline gives CDR1 LNHDA, CDR2 SQIVND (reference sequence). Here the CDR3 reads CASSISLGTGDGYTF. Here the CDR3 DNA reads TGTGCCAGTAGTATATCACTCGGGACAGGGGATGGCTACACCTTC.

CDR3 region: CASSLDGRDGYTF. In nucleotides, the CDR3 is TGTGCCAGCAGCTTAGACGGGAGAGATGGCTACACCTTC. V gene TRBV7-9 combines with J gene TRBJ1-2; D gene ambiguous. The ends were cut back, 1 base at V and 6 bases at J, with 9 bases in the middle. Per the germline V gene, CDR1 is SEHNR and CDR2 is FQNEAQ (reference sequence). The CDR3 has 13 residues. Drawing the rest from reference TRBV7-9 and TRBJ1-2, the complete variable domain is DTGVSQNPRHKITKRGQNVTFRCDPISEHNRLYWYRQTLGQGPEFLTYFQNEAQLEKSRLLSDRFSAERPKGSFSTLEIQRTEQGDSAMYLCASSLDGRDGYTFGSGTRLTVV.

This chain links TRBV5-6 with TRBJ2-1; 7 nucleotides match TRBD1. CDR3 length: 16 residues. In germline, CDR1 is SGHDT, CDR2 YYEEEE. Trimming at V came to 0 bases and at J to 2 bases, leaving 5 bases not matched to a gene. The CDR3, as DNA: TGTGCCAGCAGCTTGGAACAGGGGAGTCCCTACAATGAGCAGTTCTTC. It specifies CASSLEQGSPYNEQFF.

The gene calls are TRBV28 and TRBJ2-6, with D unresolved. V gave up 4 bases and J gave up 1 base, with 11 bases separating them. Germline V lookup: CDR1 MDHEN, CDR2 SYDVKM. The CDR3 totals 16 residues. The CDR3 loop is CASSSSVSSGANVLTF. CDR3 bases: TGTGCCAGCAGTTCGTCCGTGAGTTCTGGGGCCAACGTCCTGACTTTC.

The chain is built from TRBV5-6 and TRBJ2-2, with D possibly matching TRBD1 (6 bases). With 0 bases removed from V and 0 bases from J, the gap between germline ends came to 12 bases. The germline CDR1 and CDR2 sequences are SGHDT and YYEEEE. This CDR3 is 17 amino acids long. The CDR3 region has the DNA TGTGCCAGCAGCTTGGTTTGGGACAATCCGAACACCGGGGAGCTGTTTTTT. This translates into CASSLVWDNPNTGELFF. Full variable domain (outside the CDR3, taken from reference TRBV5-6 and TRBJ2-2): DAGVTQSPTHLIKTRGQQVTLRCSPKSGHDTVSWYQQALGQGPQFIFQYYEEEERQRGNFPDRFSGHQFPNYSSELNVNALLLGDSALYLCASSLVWDNPNTGELFFGEGSRLTVL.

This clone appeared once. The rearrangement links TRBV4-2 to TRBJ1-2; TRBD1 is a possible D gene (5 bases). In germline, CDR1 is LGHNA, CDR2 YNFKEQ. V was cut by 4 bases and J by 6 bases, with 24 bases left in between. The CDR3 covers 17 residues. CDR3 sequence reads: CASSPQEWAGRLDGYTF. Written as DNA, the CDR3 is TGTGCCAGCAGCCCCCAGGAATGGGCAGGGAGGTTGGATGGCTACACCTTC.

V is TRBV28 and J is TRBJ1-3, with 10 bases fitting TRBD1. V gave up 7 bases and J gave up 4 bases; unmatched junction bases: 7. The CDR3 sequence is 15 residues long. Germline CDR1 reads MDHEN; CDR2 reads SYDVKM. The CDR3 loop reads CASTSGTGAGNTIYF. DNA of the CDR3: TGTGCCAGCACCTCCGGGACAGGGGCCGGAAACACCATATATTTT.

This clone was observed a few times. The chain carries TRBV7-9 and TRBJ1-2; no clear D gene. This CDR3 is 13 amino acids long. The V gene's germline CDR1 is SEHNR and CDR2 FQNEAQ (reference sequence). V was clipped by 5 bases and J by 5 bases, with 12 bases between them. The CDR3 is CASSQRTDYGYTF. CDR3 DNA: TGTGCCAGCAGCCAGCGGACGGATTATGGCTACACCTTC.

This clone has a handful of counts. V gene TRBV28 combines with J gene TRBJ1-5, with TRBD1 identical over 8 bases. Germline V lookup: CDR1 MDHEN, CDR2 SYDVKM. Trimming removed 1 base from V and 6 bases from J; junction bases left unmatched: 14. This CDR3 is 18 amino acids long. In nucleotides, the CDR3 is TGTGCCAGCAGTTTATTTCCCCGCCGGACAGGGTCCGGTCAGCCCCAGCATTTT. This codes for CASSLFPRRTGSGQPQHF.

The chain carries TRBV19 and TRBJ2-7; D not certain. Trimming shortened V by 3 bases and J by 1 base, and 7 bases separated the two germline ends. This CDR3 is built from 13 residues. Germline CDR1 and CDR2: LNHDA and SQIVND (reference sequence). This chain's CDR3 is CASSISGSYEQYF. The DNA for the CDR3 is TGTGCCAGTAGTATCTCAGGATCCTACGAGCAGTACTTC.